This record looks at one TCR beta chain sequence and its context. Its cognate antigen is unknown. CDR3 length: 14 amino acids. Germline CDR1 and CDR2: LNHDA and SQIVND (reference sequence). V lost 11 bases to trimming and J lost 6 bases, with 19 bases between them. This sample is drawn from a study of siplizumab effects on memory and regulatory T cells. Notes on the study in general: Just a small share of alloreactive clones was traced back to unstimulated subsets. Memory cells seemed less diverse than naive T cells, which seemed major alloresponse contributors. Under siplizumab, alloreactive sequences traced to unstimulated CD4+ memory cells were significantly reduced.

Per individual sample, 9.9 x 10^4 or so TCR templates were assayed. Here immunoSEQ multiplex PCR was the method, and the copy in TCRdb shows in-frame clones only, minus some. In the table there are approximately 75,000 clones, approximately 93% of which are singletons. This sequence was found in a human donor in good health. The sequenced sample was CD8+ T cells sorted from blood. The V call is TRBV19, the J call TRBJ2-2; TRBD1 or TRBD2 may be the D gene (5 bases each). DNA for the CDR3: TGTGCCGCCTCTGCAGGGATGGGGGCCGGGGAGCTGTTTTTT. Protein sequence: CAASAGMGAGELFF.